A selection of T cell receptor beta chains follows, all from one sample in a study of response to subunit inactivated influenza vaccine. TCRdb processed the RT-PCR reads anew with MiXCR; each CDR3 protein has one entry. The sample yields a few hundred thousand distinct CDR3 sequences, around 15% seen once. The sample consisted of PBMCs from blood, taken roughly 12 days after vaccination. These receptor sequences come from a man aged 45-65 years who received an inactivated influenza vaccine. Both conserved end residues are part of each CDR3. A D gene is named only where the DNA matches it firmly. Size values are once, few and many counts, or a class for expanded clones, and some rows have none.

D	J	size	V	CDR3	DNA
NA	TRBJ1-1	once	TRBV11-1	CASSLQYSNTEAFF	TGTGCCAGCAGCTTACAGTACTCGAACACTGAAGCTTTCTTT
TRBD1	TRBJ1-1	few	TRBV5-1	CASSATQGAGTEAFF	TGCGCCAGCAGCGCCACACAGGGGGCGGGCACTGAAGCTTTCTTT
NA	TRBJ1-2	NA	TRBV27	CASSLSLGRGNYGYTF	TGTGCCAGCAGTCTCAGCCTTGGGCGGGGAAACTATGGCTACACCTTC
TRBD2	TRBJ2-1	few	TRBV4-3	CASSQAYPGTSGYNEQFF	TGCGCCAGCAGCCAAGCGTACCCCGGGACTAGCGGATACAATGAGCAGTTCTTC
NA	TRBJ1-6	NA	TRBV20-1	CSARVNYNSPLHF	TGCAGTGCTAGAGTCAATTATAATTCACCCCTCCACTTT
TRBD2	TRBJ2-1	NA	TRBV3-1	CASSQDAGGREQFF	TGTGCCAGCAGCCAAGATGCGGGGGGGCGTGAGCAGTTCTTC
NA	TRBJ1-5	NA	TRBV12-3/TRBV12-4	CASSSSRHQPQHF	TGTGCCAGCAGTTCCAGCCGCCATCAGCCCCAGCATTTT
NA	TRBJ1-3	NA	TRBV21-1	CASKNGRPGSGNTIYF	TGTGCCAGCAAAAACGGCAGGCCCGGCTCTGGAAACACCATATATTTT
NA	TRBJ2-5	NA	TRBV29-1	CSVASRVETQYF	TGCAGCGTTGCGTCCAGGGTGGAGACCCAGTACTTC
NA	TRBJ1-5	NA	TRBV3-1	CASSQGRHAVYPQHF	TGTGCCAGCAGCCAGGGACGCCACGCCGTTTATCCCCAGCATTTT